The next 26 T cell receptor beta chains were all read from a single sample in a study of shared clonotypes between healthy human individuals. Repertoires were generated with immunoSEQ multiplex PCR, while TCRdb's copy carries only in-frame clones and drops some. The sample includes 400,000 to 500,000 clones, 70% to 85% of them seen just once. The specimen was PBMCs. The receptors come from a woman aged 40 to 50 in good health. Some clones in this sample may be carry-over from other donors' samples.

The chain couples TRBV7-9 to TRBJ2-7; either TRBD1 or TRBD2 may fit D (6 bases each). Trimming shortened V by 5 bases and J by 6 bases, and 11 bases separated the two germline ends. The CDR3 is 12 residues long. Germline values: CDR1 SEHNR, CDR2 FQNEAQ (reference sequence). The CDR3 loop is CASSHGGGEQYF. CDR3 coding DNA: TGTGCCAGCAGCCACGGGGGCGGCGAGCAGTACTTC.

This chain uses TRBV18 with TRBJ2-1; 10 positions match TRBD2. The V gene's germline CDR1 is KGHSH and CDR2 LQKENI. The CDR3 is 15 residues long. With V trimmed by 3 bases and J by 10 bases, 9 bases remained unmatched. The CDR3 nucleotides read TGTGCCAGCTCACCGTCGGAGACTAGCGGGCGCGAGCAGTTCTTC. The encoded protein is CASSPSETSGREQFF.

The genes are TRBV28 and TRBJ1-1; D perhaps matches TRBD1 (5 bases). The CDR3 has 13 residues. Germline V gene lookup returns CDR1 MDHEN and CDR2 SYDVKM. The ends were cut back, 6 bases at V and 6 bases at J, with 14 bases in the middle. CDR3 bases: TGTGCCAGCAGGACCGGGGGGTCCCCTGAAGCTTTCTTT. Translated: CASRTGGSPEAFF. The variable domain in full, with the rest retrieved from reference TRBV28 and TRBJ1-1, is DVKVTQSSRYLVKRTGEKVFLECVQDMDHENMFWYRQDPGLGLRLIYFSYDVKMKEKGDIPEGYSVSREKKERFSLILESASTNQTSMYLCASRTGGSPEAFFGQGTRLTVV.

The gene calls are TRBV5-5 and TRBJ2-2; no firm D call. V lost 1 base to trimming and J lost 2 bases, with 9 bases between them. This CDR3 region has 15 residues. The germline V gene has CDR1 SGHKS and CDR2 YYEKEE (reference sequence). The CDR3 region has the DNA TGTGCCAGCAGCTTGTTGGGCGCCAACACCGGGGAGCTGTTTTTT. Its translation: CASSLLGANTGELFF. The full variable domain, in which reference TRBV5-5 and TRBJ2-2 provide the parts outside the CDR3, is DAGVTQSPTHLIKTRGQQVTLRCSPISGHKSVSWYQQVLGQGPQFIFQYYEKEERGRGNFPDRFSARQFPNYSSELNVNALLLGDSALYLCASSLLGANTGELFFGEGSRLTVL.

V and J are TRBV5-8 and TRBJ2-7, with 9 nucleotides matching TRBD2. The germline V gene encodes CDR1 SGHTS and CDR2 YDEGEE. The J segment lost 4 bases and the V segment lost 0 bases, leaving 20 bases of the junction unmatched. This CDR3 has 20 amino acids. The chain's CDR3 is CASSLEISGGVLPLLYEQYF. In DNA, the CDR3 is TGTGCCAGCAGCTTGGAAATTAGCGGGGGTGTGTTGCCATTGCTATACGAGCAGTACTTC.

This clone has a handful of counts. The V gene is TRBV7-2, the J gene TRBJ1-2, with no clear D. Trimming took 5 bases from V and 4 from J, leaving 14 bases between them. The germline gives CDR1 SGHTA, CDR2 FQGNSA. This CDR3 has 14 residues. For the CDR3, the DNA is TGTGCCAGCAGCCCCTCCGTTGGTATCTATGGCTACACCTTC. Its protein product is CASSPSVGIYGYTF.

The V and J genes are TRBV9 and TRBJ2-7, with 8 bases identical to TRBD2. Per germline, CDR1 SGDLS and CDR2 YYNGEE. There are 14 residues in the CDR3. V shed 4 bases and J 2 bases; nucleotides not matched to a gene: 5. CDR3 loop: CASSRTSTTYEQYF. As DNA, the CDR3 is TGTGCCAGCAGCCGGACTAGCACAACCTACGAGCAGTACTTC.

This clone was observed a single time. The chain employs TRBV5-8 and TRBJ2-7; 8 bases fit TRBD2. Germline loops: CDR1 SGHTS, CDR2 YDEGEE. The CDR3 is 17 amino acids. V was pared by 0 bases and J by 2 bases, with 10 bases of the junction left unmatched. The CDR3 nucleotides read TGTGCCAGCAGCTTGGGACCGGCAGCGGGAGAGCCCTACGAGCAGTACTTC. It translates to CASSLGPAAGEPYEQYF.

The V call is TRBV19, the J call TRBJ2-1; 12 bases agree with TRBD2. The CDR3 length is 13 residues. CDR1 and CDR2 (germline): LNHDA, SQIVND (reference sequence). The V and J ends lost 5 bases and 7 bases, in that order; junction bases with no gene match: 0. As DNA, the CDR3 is TGTGCCAGTAGTGGGACTAGCGGGAATGAGCAGTTCTTC. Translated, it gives CASSGTSGNEQFF.

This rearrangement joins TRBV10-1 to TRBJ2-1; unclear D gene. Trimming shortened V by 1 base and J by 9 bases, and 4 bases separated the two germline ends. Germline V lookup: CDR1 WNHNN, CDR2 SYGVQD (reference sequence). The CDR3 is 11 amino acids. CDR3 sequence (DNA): TGCGCCAGCAGTGAGTGGGGTGAGCAGTTCTTC. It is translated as CASSEWGEQFF.

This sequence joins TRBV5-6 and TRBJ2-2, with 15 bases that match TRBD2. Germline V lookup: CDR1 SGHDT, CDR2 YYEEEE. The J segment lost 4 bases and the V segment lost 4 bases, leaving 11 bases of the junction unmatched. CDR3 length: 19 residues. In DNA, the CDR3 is TGTGCCAGCAGCGGAGGACTAGCGGGAGGGCTATGGGGCACCGGGGAGCTGTTTTTT. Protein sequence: CASSGGLAGGLWGTGELFF.

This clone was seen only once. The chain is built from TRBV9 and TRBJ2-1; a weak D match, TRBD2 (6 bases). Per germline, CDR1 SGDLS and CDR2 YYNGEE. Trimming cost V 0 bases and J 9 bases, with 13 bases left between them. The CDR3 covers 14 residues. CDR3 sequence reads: CASSVGGLVTEQFF. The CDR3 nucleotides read TGTGCCAGCAGCGTAGGGGGACTGGTCACTGAGCAGTTCTTC.

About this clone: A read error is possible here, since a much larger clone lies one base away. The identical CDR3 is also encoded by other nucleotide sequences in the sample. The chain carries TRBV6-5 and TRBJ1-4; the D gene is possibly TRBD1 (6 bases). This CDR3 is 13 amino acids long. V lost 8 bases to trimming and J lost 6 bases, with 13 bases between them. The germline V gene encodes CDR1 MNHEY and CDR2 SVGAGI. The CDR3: CASATGRDEKLFF. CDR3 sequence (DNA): TGTGCCAGCGCTACAGGGAGGGATGAAAAACTGTTTTTT.

This chain's CDR3 is CASSQRELGRATGELFF. The CDR3 DNA reads TGTGCCAGCAGCCAAAGGGAACTTGGGAGGGCCACCGGGGAGCTGTTTTTT. J is TRBJ2-2 and V is TRBV7-9; TRBD2 matches at 7 bases. The CDR3 length is 17 residues. V lost 5 bases, J lost 4 bases, and 13 bases stayed unmatched. Germline lookup yields CDR1 SEHNR and CDR2 FQNEAQ (reference sequence). The full variable domain, completed using reference TRBV7-9 and TRBJ2-2, is DTGVSQNPRHKITKRGQNVTFRCDPISEHNRLYWYRQTLGQGPEFLTYFQNEAQLEKSRLLSDRFSAERPKGSFSTLEIQRTEQGDSAMYLCASSQRELGRATGELFFGEGSRLTVL.

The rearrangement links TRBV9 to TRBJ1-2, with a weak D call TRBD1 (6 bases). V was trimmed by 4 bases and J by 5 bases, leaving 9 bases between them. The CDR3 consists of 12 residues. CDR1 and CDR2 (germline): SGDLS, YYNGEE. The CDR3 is CASSSGQYGYTF. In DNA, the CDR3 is TGTGCCAGCAGCTCCGGACAGTATGGCTACACCTTC.

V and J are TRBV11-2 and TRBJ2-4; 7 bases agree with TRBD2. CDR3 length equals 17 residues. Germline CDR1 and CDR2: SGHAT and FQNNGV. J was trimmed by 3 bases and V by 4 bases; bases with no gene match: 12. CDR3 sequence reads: CASSSPLAALHKNIQYF. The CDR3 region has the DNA TGTGCCAGCAGCTCCCCCCTAGCGGCACTCCACAAAAACATTCAGTACTTC.

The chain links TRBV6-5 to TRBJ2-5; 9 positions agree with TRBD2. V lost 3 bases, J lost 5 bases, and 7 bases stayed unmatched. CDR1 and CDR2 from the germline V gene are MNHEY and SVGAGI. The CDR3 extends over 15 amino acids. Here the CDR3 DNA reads TGTGCCAGCAGTTATCGGCGGGAGGGCCGGGAGACCCAGTACTTC. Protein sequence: CASSYRREGRETQYF.

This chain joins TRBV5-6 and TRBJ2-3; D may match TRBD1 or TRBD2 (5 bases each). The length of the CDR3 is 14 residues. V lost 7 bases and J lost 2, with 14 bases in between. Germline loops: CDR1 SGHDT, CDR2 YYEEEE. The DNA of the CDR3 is TGTGCCAGCTTGGGGGTAGCGACCACAGATACGCAGTATTTT. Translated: CASLGVATTDTQYF.

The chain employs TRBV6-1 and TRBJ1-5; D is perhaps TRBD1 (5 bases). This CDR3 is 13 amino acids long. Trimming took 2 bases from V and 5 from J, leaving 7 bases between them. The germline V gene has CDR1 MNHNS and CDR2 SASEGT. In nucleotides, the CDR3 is TGTGCCAGCAGTGAAAGACAGTATCAGCCCCAGCATTTT. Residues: CASSERQYQPQHF.

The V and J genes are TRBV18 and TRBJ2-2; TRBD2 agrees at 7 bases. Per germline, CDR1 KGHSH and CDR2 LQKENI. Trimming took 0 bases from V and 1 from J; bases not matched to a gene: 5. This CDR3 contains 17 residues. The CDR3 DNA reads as TGTGCCAGCTCACCACCGTACCTAGCGGTGAACACCGGGGAGCTGTTTTTT. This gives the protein CASSPPYLAVNTGELFF. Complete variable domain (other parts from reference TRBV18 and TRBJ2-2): NAGVMQNPRHLVRRRGQEARLRCSPMKGHSHVYWYRQLPEEGLKFMVYLQKENIIDESGMPKERFSAEFPKEGPSILRIQQVVRGDSAAYFCASSPPYLAVNTGELFFGEGSRLTVL.

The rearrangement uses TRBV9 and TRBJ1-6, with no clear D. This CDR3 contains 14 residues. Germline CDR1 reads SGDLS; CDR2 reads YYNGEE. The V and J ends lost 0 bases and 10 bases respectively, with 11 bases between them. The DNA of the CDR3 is TGTGCCAGCAGCGTAGAACCTCAGATATCACCCCTCCACTTT. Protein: CASSVEPQISPLHF. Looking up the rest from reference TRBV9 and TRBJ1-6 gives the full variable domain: DSGVTQTPKHLITATGQRVTLRCSPRSGDLSVYWYQQSLDQGLQFLIQYYNGEERAKGNILERFSAQQFPDLHSELNLSSLELGDSALYFCASSVEPQISPLHFGNGTRLTVT.

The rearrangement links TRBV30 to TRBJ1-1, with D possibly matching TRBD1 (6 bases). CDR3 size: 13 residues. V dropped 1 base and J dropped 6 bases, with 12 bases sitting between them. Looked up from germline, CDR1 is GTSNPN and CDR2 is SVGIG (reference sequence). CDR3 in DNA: TGTGCCTGGAGTGGACATAGGACAGCTGAAGCTTTCTTT. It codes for CAWSGHRTAEAFF.

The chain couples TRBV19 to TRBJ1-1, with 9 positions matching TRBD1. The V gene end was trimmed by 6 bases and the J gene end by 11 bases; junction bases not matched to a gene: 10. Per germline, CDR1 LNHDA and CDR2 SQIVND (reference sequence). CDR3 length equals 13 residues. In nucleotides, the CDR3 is TGTGCCAGTAGCCGGACAGGGGAGTCCGTCGCTTTCTTT. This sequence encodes CASSRTGESVAFF.

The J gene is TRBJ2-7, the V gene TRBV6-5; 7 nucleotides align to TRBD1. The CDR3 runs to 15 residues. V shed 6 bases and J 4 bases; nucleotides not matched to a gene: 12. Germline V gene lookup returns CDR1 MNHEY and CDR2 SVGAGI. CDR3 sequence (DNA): TGTGCCAGCAGCCCCCACCGGGACAGAAATTACGAGCAGTACTTC. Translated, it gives CASSPHRDRNYEQYF.

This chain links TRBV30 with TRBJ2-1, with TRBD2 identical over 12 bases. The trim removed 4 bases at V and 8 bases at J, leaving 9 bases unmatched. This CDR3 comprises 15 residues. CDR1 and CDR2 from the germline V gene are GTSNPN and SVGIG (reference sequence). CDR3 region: CAWTPGLAGYDEQFF. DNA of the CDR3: TGTGCCTGGACCCCCGGACTAGCGGGATATGATGAGCAGTTCTTC.

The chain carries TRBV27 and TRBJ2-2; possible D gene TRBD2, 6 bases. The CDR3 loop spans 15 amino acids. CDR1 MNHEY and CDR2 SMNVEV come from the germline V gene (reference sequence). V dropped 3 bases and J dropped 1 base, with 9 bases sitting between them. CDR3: CASSFAGLNTGELFF. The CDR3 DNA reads TGTGCCAGCAGTTTTGCGGGATTGAACACCGGGGAGCTGTTTTTT.